This T cell receptor beta chain emerged from a study of type 1 regulatory T cells. Across the whole study: T-allo10 is an in vitro-generated, Tr1-enriched CD4 T cell product specific for alloantigen.

One entry per CDR3 protein results from TCRdb running MiXCR on the reads. The table includes around 69,000 distinct CDR3 sequences, about 60% detected once. With 1 base removed from V and 6 bases from J, the gap between germline ends came to 11 bases. CDR3 length equals 14 residues. Looked up from germline, CDR1 is SGHRS and CDR2 is YFSETQ. The graft donor-derived T-allo10 cells reportedly recognize host alloantigens, are anergic, and suppress alloantigen-specifically. With regard to this clonotype: Its target is unknown.

Sequenced material: cultured T cells, either the whole culture or a sorted T cell fraction (not recorded which). As to subset: Tr1-enriched cell product generated in vitro against host alloantigens. This rearrangement joins TRBV5-1 to TRBJ2-1; D possibly corresponds to TRBD2 (6 bases). The receptor was derived from a human donor in good health. The CDR3 DNA reads TGCGCCAGCAGCTTGATAATGGGGGGCAATGAGCAGTTCTTC. This sequence encodes CASSLIMGGNEQFF. Drawing the rest from reference TRBV5-1 and TRBJ2-1, the complete variable domain is KAGVTQTPRYLIKTRGQQVTLSCSPISGHRSVSWYQQTPGQGLQFLFEYFSETQRNKGNFPGRFSGRQFSNSRSEMNVSTLELGDSALYLCASSLIMGGNEQFFGPGTRLTVL.